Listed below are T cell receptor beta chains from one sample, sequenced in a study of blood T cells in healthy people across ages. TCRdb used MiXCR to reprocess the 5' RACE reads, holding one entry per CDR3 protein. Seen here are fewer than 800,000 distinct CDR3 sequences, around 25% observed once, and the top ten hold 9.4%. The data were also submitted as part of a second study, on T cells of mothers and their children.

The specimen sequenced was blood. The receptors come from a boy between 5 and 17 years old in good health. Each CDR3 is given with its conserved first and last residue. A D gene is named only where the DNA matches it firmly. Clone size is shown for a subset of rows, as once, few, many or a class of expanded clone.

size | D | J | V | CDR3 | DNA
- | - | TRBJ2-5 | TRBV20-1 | CSVLRGEETQYF | TGCAGTGTACTTAGAGGAGAAGAGACCCAGTACTTC
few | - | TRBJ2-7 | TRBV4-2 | CASSPTPDGAYEQYF | TGTGCCAGCAGCCCAACGCCGGACGGCGCCTACGAGCAGTACTTC
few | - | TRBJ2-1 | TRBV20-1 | CSATGLNYYNEQFF | TGCAGTGCTACGGGACTGAACTATTACAATGAGCAGTTCTTC
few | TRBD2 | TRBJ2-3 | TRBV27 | CASSLSLGSGRFRGGDTQYF | TGTGCCAGCAGTTTATCGTTGGGTAGCGGGAGGTTTAGAGGGGGAGATACGCAGTATTTT
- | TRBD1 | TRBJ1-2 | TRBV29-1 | CSVLAPGTANYGYTF | TGCAGCGTCCTGGCGCCCGGGACAGCCAACTATGGCTACACCTTC
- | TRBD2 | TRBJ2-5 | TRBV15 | CATSTRLAEETQYF | TGTGCCACCAGCACTAGACTAGCGGAAGAGACCCAGTACTTC
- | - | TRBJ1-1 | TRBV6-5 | CASSYGGSGTEAFF | TGTGCCAGCAGTTACGGGGGGAGCGGCACTGAAGCTTTCTTT
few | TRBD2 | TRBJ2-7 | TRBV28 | CASSLFGGEGTYEQYF | TGTGCCAGCAGTTTATTTGGTGGGGAGGGGACCTACGAGCAGTACTTC
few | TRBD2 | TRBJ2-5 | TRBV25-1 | CASSEYSGGGETQYF | TGTGCCAGCAGTGAATATAGCGGGGGCGGTGAGACCCAGTACTTC
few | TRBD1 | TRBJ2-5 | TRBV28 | CASIDREGAETQYF | TGTGCCAGCATCGACAGGGAAGGCGCTGAGACCCAGTACTTC
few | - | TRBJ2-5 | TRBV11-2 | CASSSWSNKGGAQETQYF | TGTGCCAGCAGCTCCTGGTCCAATAAGGGGGGGGCACAAGAGACCCAGTACTTC
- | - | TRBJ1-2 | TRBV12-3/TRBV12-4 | CASSPGAGGYTF | TGTGCCAGCAGTCCCGGTGCCGGAGGCTACACCTTC
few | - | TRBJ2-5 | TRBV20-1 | CSARDGREYQETQYF | TGCAGTGCTAGAGATGGTCGGGAGTACCAAGAGACCCAGTACTTC
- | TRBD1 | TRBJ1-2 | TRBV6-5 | CASSYQGDGYTF | TGTGCCAGCAGTTACCAGGGGGATGGCTACACCTTC
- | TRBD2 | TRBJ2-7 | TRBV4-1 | CASSQTLLAGGRVIYEQYF | TGCGCCAGCAGCCAGACGCTACTAGCGGGAGGGAGGGTTATCTACGAGCAGTACTTC
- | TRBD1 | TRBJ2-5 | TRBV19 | CASSHRGLETQYF | TGTGCCAGTAGCCACAGGGGGCTGGAGACCCAGTACTTC
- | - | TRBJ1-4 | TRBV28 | CASSSSVGGVREKLFF | TGTGCCAGCAGTTCCTCCGTAGGGGGGGTTCGTGAAAAACTGTTTTTT
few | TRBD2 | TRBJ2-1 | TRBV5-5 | CASSLGSGGRETQCF | TGTGCCAGCAGCTTGGGTAGCGGGGGGCGAGAGACCCAGTGCTTC
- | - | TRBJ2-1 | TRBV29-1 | CSVWYNEQFF | TGCAGCGTTTGGTACAATGAGCAGTTCTTC
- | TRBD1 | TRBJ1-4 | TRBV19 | CATARRAIQGALWEKLFF | TGTGCCACCGCGAGACGGGCAATACAGGGGGCGCTTTGGGAAAAACTGTTTTTT
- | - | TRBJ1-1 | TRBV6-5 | CASSYSPDGGTEAFF | TGTGCCAGCAGTTACTCCCCGGACGGGGGGACTGAAGCTTTCTTT
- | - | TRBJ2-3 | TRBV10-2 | CASSEDPRGSSTDTQYF | TGCGCCAGCAGTGAGGACCCGCGGGGATCTAGCACAGATACGCAGTATTTT
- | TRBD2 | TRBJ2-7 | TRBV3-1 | CTSSQESASGRYEQYF | TGTACCAGCAGCCAAGAATCGGCTAGCGGGAGATACGAGCAGTACTTC